Below are 23 T cell receptor beta chains sequenced from a single sample in a study of PD-1 blockade in classical Hodgkin lymphoma. Only in-frame clones appear in the TCRdb table, and some are missing; sequencing was by immunoSEQ multiplex PCR. This sample has 90,000 or so clones, with about 77% found just once. Time point in this sample: cycle 4 day 1 (C4D1), after six to seven weeks of nivolumab. Every patient experienced relapse after autologous stem cell transplantation, and brentuximab vedotin exposure varied. Specimen: peripheral blood mononuclear cells (PBMCs), collected before the fourth cycle of nivolumab. Receptors were obtained from a human donor with classical Hodgkin lymphoma.

The chain is built from TRBV27 and TRBJ1-5; D is ambiguous. The CDR3 runs to 15 residues. Trimming stripped 1 base from V and 4 bases from J, with 11 bases between. Germline V lookup: CDR1 MNHEY, CDR2 SMNVEV (reference sequence). The CDR3 spells CASSLYLGGNQPQHF. In DNA, the CDR3 is TGTGCCAGCAGTTTATACCTGGGTGGGAATCAGCCCCAGCATTTT.

This chain uses TRBV5-6 with TRBJ2-7; perhaps TRBD1 as D (5 bases). Germline values: CDR1 SGHDT, CDR2 YYEEEE. The V and J ends lost 4 bases and 2 bases respectively, with 13 bases between them. This CDR3 has 14 amino acids. CDR3 bases: TGTGCCAGCAGCCCCCGGCCAGGGCCCTACGAGCAGTACTTC. This codes for CASSPRPGPYEQYF. Supplemented by reference TRBV5-6 and TRBJ2-7, the full variable domain reads DAGVTQSPTHLIKTRGQQVTLRCSPKSGHDTVSWYQQALGQGPQFIFQYYEEEERQRGNFPDRFSGHQFPNYSSELNVNALLLGDSALYLCASSPRPGPYEQYFGPGTRLTVT.

On this clone: The same CDR3 can be traced to other DNA sequences in this sample. The chain combines TRBV9 with TRBJ1-4, with 7 nucleotides matching TRBD1. V shed 3 bases and J 6 bases; nucleotides not matched to a gene: 8. This CDR3 region has 15 residues. Germline-derived CDR1 and CDR2 are SGDLS and YYNGEE. The CDR3 bases are TGTGCCAGCAGCGGGACGGGGACAGCGTATGAAAAACTGTTTTTT. Protein product: CASSGTGTAYEKLFF. Drawing the rest from reference TRBV9 and TRBJ1-4, the complete variable domain is DSGVTQTPKHLITATGQRVTLRCSPRSGDLSVYWYQQSLDQGLQFLIQYYNGEERAKGNILERFSAQQFPDLHSELNLSSLELGDSALYFCASSGTGTAYEKLFFGSGTQLSVL.

The chain carries TRBV5-1 and TRBJ2-7; the D gene is possibly TRBD2 (5 bases). Germline lookup yields CDR1 SGHRS and CDR2 YFSETQ. The V end was cut by 5 bases, the J end by 9 bases, with 18 bases between. CDR3 length: 13 residues. DNA for the CDR3: TGCGCCAGCAGGGAGGCCTACCGATCTGGGCAGTACTTC. This encodes CASREAYRSGQYF. Using reference TRBV5-1 and TRBJ2-7 for the parts outside the CDR3, the full variable domain is KAGVTQTPRYLIKTRGQQVTLSCSPISGHRSVSWYQQTPGQGLQFLFEYFSETQRNKGNFPGRFSGRQFSNSRSEMNVSTLELGDSALYLCASREAYRSGQYFGPGTRLTVT.

The chain joins TRBV21-1 to TRBJ1-2. TRBV21-1 is deemed a pseudogene. This CDR3 contains 14 residues. The CDR3 spells CASSKRRQDYGYTF. The CDR3 bases are TGTGCCAGCAGCAAAAGGCGGCAGGACTATGGCTACACCTTC.

A single count supports this clone. J is TRBJ2-3 and V is TRBV9, with a tentative D call TRBD2 (5 bases). V shed 2 bases and J shed 8 bases, with 18 bases lying between them. The CDR3 runs 15 residues. Per germline, CDR1 SGDLS and CDR2 YYNGEE. The CDR3 sequence is CASSVPGSIPGTQYF. The CDR3 DNA reads TGTGCCAGCAGCGTTCCGGGATCCATCCCGGGTACGCAGTATTTT. The full variable domain, its missing parts supplied by reference TRBV9 and TRBJ2-3, is DSGVTQTPKHLITATGQRVTLRCSPRSGDLSVYWYQQSLDQGLQFLIQYYNGEERAKGNILERFSAQQFPDLHSELNLSSLELGDSALYFCASSVPGSIPGTQYFGPGTRLTVL.

The rearrangement joins TRBV9 to TRBJ2-5, with unresolved D. This CDR3 comprises 13 residues. V lost 3 bases and J 5 bases, leaving 11 bases between the germline ends. CDR1 and CDR2 from the germline V gene are SGDLS and YYNGEE. The CDR3 DNA sequence: TGTGCCAGCAGCGAAAGTGTGGTTGAGACCCAGTACTTC. Its translation is CASSESVVETQYF. Supplemented by reference TRBV9 and TRBJ2-5, the full variable domain reads DSGVTQTPKHLITATGQRVTLRCSPRSGDLSVYWYQQSLDQGLQFLIQYYNGEERAKGNILERFSAQQFPDLHSELNLSSLELGDSALYFCASSESVVETQYFGPGTRLLVL.

The gene calls are TRBV7-9 and TRBJ1-3; TRBD1 is a possible D gene (6 bases). Germline lookup yields CDR1 SEHNR and CDR2 FQNEAQ (reference sequence). Trimming removed 5 bases at V and 3 bases at J, with 17 bases between. The CDR3 is made up of 16 amino acids. CDR3: CASSPQGKPSGNTIYF. CDR3 coding DNA: TGTGCCAGCAGCCCACAGGGTAAACCCAGTGGAAACACCATATATTTT.

The V gene is TRBV19, the J gene TRBJ2-7; a possible D gene is TRBD1 (7 bases). This CDR3 comprises 12 residues. Germline V CDR1 and CDR2: LNHDA, SQIVND (reference sequence). With 6 bases removed from V and 6 bases from J, the gap between germline ends came to 12 bases. CDR3 bases: TGTGCCAGTAGCATCCAGGGGGGCGAGCAGTACTTC. Amino acids: CASSIQGGEQYF.

The chain employs TRBV30 and TRBJ2-5; 14 nucleotides agree with TRBD2. Trimming took 6 bases from V and 11 from J; bases not matched to a gene: 20. The germline V gene has CDR1 GTSNPN and CDR2 SVGIG (reference sequence). This CDR3 region has 17 residues. CDR3 sequence reads: CACSRGLAGVGGRVQYF. CDR3 DNA sequence: TGTGCCTGTTCGAGGGGACTAGCGGGAGTGGGCGGGCGGGTGCAGTACTTC.

This chain joins TRBV15 and TRBJ2-5; D is unresolved. This CDR3 contains 12 residues. The V gene's germline CDR1 is LNHNV and CDR2 YYDKDF (reference sequence). Deletions cut 0 bases from V and 2 bases from J, with 1 base between. The CDR3 DNA sequence: TGTGCCACCAGCAGAGAACAAGAGACCCAGTACTTC. It codes for CATSREQETQYF.

V usage is TRBV6-5 and J usage is TRBJ1-4, with 8 nucleotides matching TRBD1. The V segment lost 4 bases and the J segment 9 bases; nucleotides outside the gene matches: 4. CDR3 length equals 13 residues. CDR1 and CDR2 from the germline V gene are MNHEY and SVGAGI. The CDR3 loop is CASSSGQEKKLFF. DNA for the CDR3: TGTGCCAGCAGTTCGGGACAGGAGAAAAAACTGTTTTTT.

The J gene is TRBJ1-1, the V gene TRBV7-9; no firm D call. In germline, CDR1 is SEHNR, CDR2 FQNEAQ (reference sequence). V gave up 2 bases and J gave up 1 base, with 8 bases separating them. There are 14 residues in the CDR3. The CDR3 DNA is TGTGCCAGCAGCTTATTATCCGAGAACACTGAAGCTTTCTTT. Encoded protein: CASSLLSENTEAFF.

The J gene is TRBJ1-5, the V gene TRBV4-1, with TRBD1 as a possible D gene (6 bases). Germline CDR1 MGHRA, CDR2 YSYEKL. Trimming shortened V by 4 bases and J by 1 base, and 11 bases separated the two germline ends. The CDR3 is 15 amino acids. The CDR3 bases are TGCGCCAGCAGCCCGGGGACACAAAGCAATCAGCCCCAGCATTTT. It translates to CASSPGTQSNQPQHF.

The chain's CDR3 is CASSLRLAGGREQFF. The CDR3 DNA reads TGTGCCAGCAGCCTCAGACTAGCGGGAGGCCGAGAGCAGTTCTTC. The chain uses TRBV7-8 and TRBJ2-1; 13 nucleotides align to TRBD2. The J segment lost 10 bases and the V segment lost 5 bases, leaving 8 bases of the junction unmatched. Germline loops: CDR1 SGHVS, CDR2 FQNEAQ. CDR3 length equals 15 residues.

The chain uses TRBV18 and TRBJ2-7; D is tentatively TRBD1 or TRBD2 (5 bases each). With 1 base removed from V and 3 bases from J, the gap between germline ends came to 10 bases. Germline V CDR1 and CDR2: KGHSH, LQKENI. This CDR3 has 14 amino acids. CDR3 amino acids: CASSPQERGYEQYF. As DNA, the CDR3 is TGTGCCAGCTCACCACAGGAGAGGGGCTACGAGCAGTACTTC.

The chain employs TRBV5-8 and TRBJ2-3; D call uncertain. The germline V gene encodes CDR1 SGHTS and CDR2 YDEGEE. Trimming pared 0 bases from V and 4 bases from J, leaving 3 bases between. This CDR3 contains 12 residues. CDR3 amino acids: CASSLDADTQYF. DNA of the CDR3: TGTGCCAGCAGCTTGGATGCAGATACGCAGTATTTT.

The J gene is TRBJ2-7, the V gene TRBV4-2, with 7 bases matching TRBD1. The length of the CDR3 is 14 residues. J was trimmed by 3 bases and V by 1 base; bases with no gene match: 3. Germline V gene lookup returns CDR1 LGHNA and CDR2 YNFKEQ. This chain's CDR3 is CASSQATGYYEQYF. CDR3 coding DNA: TGTGCCAGCAGCCAAGCGACAGGGTACTACGAGCAGTACTTC.

The chain recombines TRBV5-6 with TRBJ2-1; D possibly uses TRBD1 or TRBD2 (6 bases each). CDR1 and CDR2 from the germline V gene are SGHDT and YYEEEE. The CDR3 length is 19 residues. Trimming stripped 4 bases from V and 3 bases from J, with 26 bases between. The CDR3 DNA sequence: TGTGCCAGCAGCCTTATACACAGGGAGCAAGGAGGGGACTACAATGAGCAGTTCTTC. It translates to CASSLIHREQGGDYNEQFF.

This clone occurred once. The chain links TRBV7-2 to TRBJ1-5; 7 nucleotides line up with TRBD1. The CDR3 runs to 17 residues. The germline V gene has CDR1 SGHTA and CDR2 FQGNSA. V shed 0 bases, J shed 1 base, and the junction held 6 bases outside the gene matches. CDR3 bases: TGTGCCAGCAGCTTAGCTCTGACAGGGTTCAGCAATCAGCCCCAGCATTTT. It encodes CASSLALTGFSNQPQHF.

V and J are TRBV5-6 and TRBJ2-7, with no clear D. Trimming took 0 bases from V and 5 from J, leaving 15 bases between them. From germline, CDR1 is SGHDT and CDR2 YYEEEE. The CDR3 spans 15 residues. The CDR3 protein is CASSLAKRVLDEQYF. CDR3 in DNA: TGTGCCAGCAGCTTGGCCAAACGGGTTCTGGACGAGCAGTACTTC.

This chain connects TRBV5-4 to TRBJ1-1, with TRBD1 identical over 9 bases. The germline gives CDR1 SGHNT, CDR2 YYREEE (reference sequence). CDR3 size: 14 residues. Losses at the gene ends were 7 bases for V and 3 bases for J; bases not matched to a gene: 7. The CDR3 loop is CASRGDRADTEAFF. CDR3 in DNA: TGTGCCAGCCGGGGGGACAGGGCTGACACTGAAGCTTTCTTT.

The sample holds one count of this clone. The chain joins TRBV12-5 to TRBJ1-5; maybe TRBD1 (6 bases). This CDR3 comprises 15 residues. Trimming cost V 5 bases and J 3 bases, with 14 bases left between them. The V gene's germline CDR1 is LGHNT and CDR2 FRNRAP. The CDR3 loop reads CASGVGAGVNQPQHF. The CDR3 DNA is TGTGCTAGTGGTGTGGGCGCAGGGGTCAATCAGCCCCAGCATTTT. The whole variable domain, filled in from reference TRBV12-5 and TRBJ1-5, reads DARVTQTPRHKVTEMGQEVTMRCQPILGHNTVFWYRQTMMQGLELLAYFRNRAPLDDSGMPKDRFSAEMPDATLATLKIQPSEPRDSAVYFCASGVGAGVNQPQHFGDGTRLSIL.